Below are 4 T cell receptor beta chains sequenced from a single sample in a study of CD8 T cells in ankylosing spondylitis. Using its own MiXCR run on the 5' RACE reads, TCRdb lists one record per CDR3 protein. This sample carries 250,000 or so distinct CDR3 sequences, more than 20% of them seen once, and the ten largest clones take 0.5% to 0.75%. Sequenced sample: blood, either unsorted or a sorted T cell fraction (not recorded which). All receptors come from a male donor with ankylosing spondylitis or in good health (not recorded which).

This clonotype was counted ten times or more. V is TRBV12-3 or TRBV12-4 and J is TRBJ2-1; D remains ambiguous. The CDR3 is 13 amino acids. V dropped 7 bases and J dropped 5 bases, with 12 bases sitting between them. CDR3 DNA: TGTGCCAGCAATGGGCCCGCCAACAATGAGCAGTTCTTC. Translation: CASNGPANNEQFF.

The chain carries TRBV12-3 or TRBV12-4 and TRBJ2-7; D is perhaps TRBD1 (6 bases). V gave up 6 bases and J gave up 4 bases, with 19 bases separating them. The CDR3 spans 15 residues. The CDR3 spells CASRSTGTSSYEQYF. The CDR3 region has the DNA TGTGCCAGCAGGTCCACCGGGACAAGTTCATACGAGCAGTACTTC.

The sample holds many counts of this clonotype. The rearrangement joins TRBV20-1 to TRBJ1-1; D unclear. The germline V gene has CDR1 DFQATT and CDR2 SNEGSKA (reference sequence). V was pared by 3 bases and J by 1 base, with 9 bases between. The CDR3 sequence is 13 residues long. The CDR3 spells CSARQGANTEAFF. The CDR3 region has the DNA TGCAGTGCTAGGCAAGGTGCGAACACTGAAGCTTTCTTT.

V and J are TRBV5-6 and TRBJ2-5; 8 nucleotides agree with TRBD2. The V gene end was trimmed by 1 base and the J gene end by 5 bases; junction bases not matched to a gene: 7. Germline CDR1 is SGHDT and CDR2 is YYEEEE. CDR3 length: 15 amino acids. CDR3 bases: TGTGCCAGCAGCTTGCGGGGGGGCCTTAGGGAGACCCAGTACTTC. Its translation is CASSLRGGLRETQYF.